One sample yielded the 16 T cell receptor beta chains listed below, sequenced in a study of blood T cell repertoires in COVID-19. Assay used: immunoSEQ multiplex PCR; TCRdb lists only in-frame clones, some missing. The table lists hundreds of thousands of clones, 80% to 90% of them singletons. Sequenced sample: peripheral blood. These receptors came from a woman in her 50s who had recovered from COVID-19.

The rearrangement links TRBV9 to TRBJ2-5; maybe TRBD2 (7 bases). The CDR3 has 15 residues. CDR1 SGDLS and CDR2 YYNGEE come from the germline V gene. V was pared by 0 bases and J by 5 bases, with 14 bases between. DNA for the CDR3: TGTGCCAGCAGCGTAGCTAGGACTAGGGGGGAGACCCAGTACTTC. This sequence encodes CASSVARTRGETQYF.

The chain has TRBV18 and TRBJ2-2, with TRBD1 as a possible D gene (6 bases). With 6 bases removed from V and 0 bases from J, the gap between germline ends came to 14 bases. The germline V gene encodes CDR1 KGHSH and CDR2 LQKENI. CDR3 length: 16 amino acids. The CDR3 DNA reads TGTGCCAGCTCGCCGGGACAACCCTCGAACACCGGGGAGCTGTTTTTT. Translating it yields CASSPGQPSNTGELFF.

V usage is TRBV3-1 (or the pseudogene TRBV3-2) and J usage is TRBJ1-2; TRBD1 matches at 9 bases. Germline V gene lookup returns CDR1 LGHDT and CDR2 YNNKEL (reference sequence). CDR3 length: 17 amino acids. The ends lost 1 base at V and 4 bases at J; junction bases unmatched: 10. CDR3 loop: CASSQGTGALTIYGYTF. DNA for the CDR3: TGTGCCAGCAGCCAAGGGACAGGGGCCCTGACAATCTATGGCTACACCTTC.

The chain recombines TRBV15 with TRBJ1-2; D not resolved. The V end lost 5 bases, the J end lost 4 bases, and 17 bases lay between the germline ends. The CDR3 covers 15 residues. Germline values: CDR1 LNHNV, CDR2 YYDKDF (reference sequence). CDR3 region: CATSPRAVVGYGYTF. CDR3 sequence (DNA): TGTGCCACCAGCCCCCGAGCGGTAGTCGGCTATGGCTACACCTTC.

This chain links TRBV28 with TRBJ1-4; no clear D gene. Trimming pared 7 bases from V and 7 bases from J, leaving 13 bases between. CDR1 is MDHEN, CDR2 SYDVKM, per germline. This CDR3 is built from 13 residues. CDR3 sequence: CASKQEVAEKLFF. For the CDR3, the DNA is TGTGCCAGCAAACAAGAGGTAGCTGAAAAACTGTTTTTT.

The chain couples TRBV5-6 to TRBJ1-1, with D tentatively TRBD1 (5 bases). Trimming removed 2 bases at V and 4 bases at J, with 18 bases between. The CDR3 extends over 16 amino acids. Germline-derived CDR1 and CDR2 are SGHDT and YYEEEE. In nucleotides, the CDR3 is TGTGCCAGCAGCTTCATCTTAGACAGCCGGCCCACTGAAGCTTTCTTT. It is translated as CASSFILDSRPTEAFF. Variable domain in full (rest from reference TRBV5-6 and TRBJ1-1): DAGVTQSPTHLIKTRGQQVTLRCSPKSGHDTVSWYQQALGQGPQFIFQYYEEEERQRGNFPDRFSGHQFPNYSSELNVNALLLGDSALYLCASSFILDSRPTEAFFGQGTRLTVV.

V is TRBV27 and J is TRBJ1-1; D may be TRBD1 (6 bases). Germline CDR1 and CDR2: MNHEY and SMNVEV (reference sequence). This CDR3 comprises 17 residues. V was shortened by 3 bases and J by 4 bases, with 21 bases between the two germline ends. The CDR3 DNA sequence: TGTGCCAGCAGTTTGGTTTTTTCAGGGGACCTGGGCACTGAAGCTTTCTTT. Its protein is CASSLVFSGDLGTEAFF.

The CDR3 is CASSETGFNQPQHF. The CDR3 nucleotides read TGTGCCAGCAGCGAGACAGGGTTCAATCAGCCCCAGCATTTT. This chain uses TRBV25-1 with TRBJ1-5; 7 bases agree with TRBD1. J was trimmed by 3 bases and V by 6 bases; bases with no gene match: 5. Per germline, CDR1 MGHDK and CDR2 SYGVNS. The CDR3 has 14 amino acids.

The chain is built from TRBV19 and TRBJ2-3; the D gene is possibly TRBD1 (5 bases). Trimming stripped 3 bases from V and 4 bases from J, with 11 bases between. This CDR3 spans 14 amino acids. Germline V lookup: CDR1 LNHDA, CDR2 SQIVND (reference sequence). The CDR3 sequence is CASSIRDGADTQYF. The DNA of the CDR3 is TGTGCCAGTAGTATCAGGGATGGCGCAGATACGCAGTATTTT.

This clone was observed a single time. The chain combines TRBV19 with TRBJ2-5; the match to TRBD2 covers 14 bases. V lost 4 bases to trimming and J lost 2 bases; unmatched junction nucleotides: 6. Looked up from germline, CDR1 is LNHDA and CDR2 is SQIVND (reference sequence). This CDR3 is built from 17 residues. CDR3 sequence: CASSTGLAGVMQETQYF. CDR3 nucleotide sequence: TGTGCCAGTAGTACGGGACTAGCGGGAGTGATGCAAGAGACCCAGTACTTC. Using reference TRBV19 and TRBJ2-5 for the parts outside the CDR3, the full variable domain is DGGITQSPKYLFRKEGQNVTLSCEQNLNHDAMYWYRQDPGQGLRLIYYSQIVNDFQKGDIAEGYSVSREKKESFPLTVTSAQKNPTAFYLCASSTGLAGVMQETQYFGPGTRLLVL.

The chain employs TRBV7-2 and TRBJ2-3; 14 bases align to TRBD2. CDR3 size: 15 residues. V shed 5 bases and J 6 bases; nucleotides not matched to a gene: 4. Germline values: CDR1 SGHTA, CDR2 FQGNSA. DNA for the CDR3: TGTGCCAGCAGCCTGGGACTAGCGGGAGCTGATACGCAGTATTTT. This codes for CASSLGLAGADTQYF. Filled out from reference TRBV7-2 and TRBJ2-3, the complete variable domain reads GAGVSQSPSNKVTEKGKDVELRCDPISGHTALYWYRQSLGQGLEFLIYFQGNSAPDKSGLPSDRFSAERTGGSVSTLTIQRTQQEDSAVYLCASSLGLAGADTQYFGPGTRLTVL.

This chain joins TRBV19 and TRBJ1-2; TRBD1 aligns across 10 bases. Germline assignment: CDR1 LNHDA and CDR2 SQIVND (reference sequence). Unmatched junction bases numbered 4, after V lost 3 bases and J lost 3 bases. The CDR3 runs 15 residues. The DNA of the CDR3 is TGTGCCAGTAGTATTCCCGGGACAGGGGACTATGGCTACACCTTC. Translation: CASSIPGTGDYGYTF.

The chain uses TRBV3-1 (or the pseudogene TRBV3-2) and TRBJ1-2; possible D gene TRBD1, 5 bases. The CDR3 loop spans 14 amino acids. Germline CDR1 LGHDT, CDR2 YNNKEL (reference sequence). The V end was cut by 0 bases, the J end by 8 bases, with 13 bases between. The CDR3 DNA reads TGTGCCAGCAGCCAAGACGGCGGGGCGCGGGGCTACACCTTC. Its translation: CASSQDGGARGYTF.

This clone came up a few times. The gene calls are TRBV6-5 and TRBJ1-1; 8 positions agree with TRBD1. The junction had 3 bases not matched to a gene; V was cut back by 6 bases and J by 0 bases. In germline, CDR1 is MNHEY, CDR2 SVGAGI. The CDR3 consists of 14 residues. CDR3 sequence reads: CASRRTGMNTEAFF. CDR3 DNA: TGTGCCAGCAGACGGACAGGGATGAACACTGAAGCTTTCTTT.

The genes are TRBV27 and TRBJ1-2, with 7 bases fitting TRBD1. This CDR3 region has 16 residues. The germline CDR1 and CDR2 sequences are MNHEY and SMNVEV (reference sequence). Germline trimming cut 1 base from V and 8 bases from J; bases unmatched to any gene: 13. This CDR3 reads CASSLWAGGGSEGYTF. The CDR3 DNA reads TGTGCCAGCAGTTTATGGGCAGGGGGAGGCTCGGAAGGCTACACCTTC.

The V and J genes are TRBV28 and TRBJ2-4; D ambiguous. Germline-derived CDR1 and CDR2 are MDHEN and SYDVKM. Trimming took 5 bases from V and 6 from J, leaving 8 bases between them. There are 12 residues in the CDR3. CDR3 sequence: CASSLGINIQYF. In DNA form, the CDR3 reads TGTGCCAGCAGTCTCGGTATAAACATTCAGTACTTC. The full variable domain, with the rest looked up from reference TRBV28 and TRBJ2-4, is DVKVTQSSRYLVKRTGEKVFLECVQDMDHENMFWYRQDPGLGLRLIYFSYDVKMKEKGDIPEGYSVSREKKERFSLILESASTNQTSMYLCASSLGINIQYFGAGTRLSVL.